Below are 22 T cell receptor beta chains sequenced from a single sample in a study of response to subunit inactivated influenza vaccine. TCRdb re-called the RT-PCR reads with MiXCR, one entry per CDR3 protein. The data hold fewer than 700,000 distinct CDR3 sequences, with 13% observed a single time. The sequenced sample was PBMCs from blood, obtained 45 days after vaccination. The receptors derive from a man aged 45-65 years who received an inactivated influenza vaccine.

This clonotype was detected only a few times. The chain carries TRBV29-1 and TRBJ2-7; D is undetermined. This CDR3 is 13 amino acids long. CDR1 is SQVTM, CDR2 ANQGSEA, per germline. Trimming cost V 4 bases and J 5 bases, with 15 bases left between them. The DNA for the CDR3 is TGCAGCGTTGGGGCCTCGAATGGGGACGAGCAGTACTTC. Amino acid sequence: CSVGASNGDEQYF.

This clonotype was detected only a few times. The chain recombines TRBV7-9 with TRBJ2-5, with D perhaps TRBD1 (6 bases). The CDR3 is 15 amino acids. Trimming left V 0 bases short and J 2 bases short, with 10 bases between. Germline V gives CDR1 SEHNR, CDR2 FQNEAQ (reference sequence). The CDR3 DNA follows: TGTGCCAGCAGCTTAGCACAGGGATATCAAGAGACCCAGTACTTC. Protein sequence: CASSLAQGYQETQYF. Together with reference TRBV7-9 and TRBJ2-5, the CDR3 gives the full variable domain: DTGVSQNPRHKITKRGQNVTFRCDPISEHNRLYWYRQTLGQGPEFLTYFQNEAQLEKSRLLSDRFSAERPKGSFSTLEIQRTEQGDSAMYLCASSLAQGYQETQYFGPGTRLLVL.

In its sample, this clonotype was seen many times. V and J are TRBV5-1 and TRBJ2-1, with D tentatively TRBD1 (6 bases). The V and J ends lost 4 bases and 3 bases respectively, with 11 bases between them. The CDR3 runs to 14 residues. Germline loops: CDR1 SGHRS, CDR2 YFSETQ. CDR3 in amino acids: CASSPGTFYNEQFF. The CDR3 DNA reads as TGCGCCAGCAGCCCAGGGACATTCTACAATGAGCAGTTCTTC.

The chain employs TRBV6-2 or TRBV6-3 and TRBJ2-2; maybe TRBD2 (6 bases). The CDR3 length is 16 residues. Per the germline V gene, CDR1 is MNHEY and CDR2 is SVGEGT. The V end lost 2 bases, the J end lost 6 bases, and 16 bases lay between the germline ends. This CDR3 is CASSYVRDFLPGELFF. The CDR3 DNA is TGTGCCAGCAGTTACGTAAGGGACTTCCTTCCCGGGGAGCTGTTTTTT.

The CDR3 reads CASSLRPYQETQYF. The CDR3 DNA follows: TGTGCCAGCAGCTTACGTCCTTACCAAGAGACCCAGTACTTC. The V and J genes are TRBV11-1 and TRBJ2-5, with D uncertain. CDR1 and CDR2 (germline): SGHAT, FQDESV (reference sequence). The CDR3 length is 14 residues. Trimming took 2 bases from V and 0 from J, leaving 7 bases between them.

The rearrangement joins TRBV10-3 to TRBJ2-7; TRBD1 matches at 10 bases. V lost 2 bases and J lost 1; bases outside the gene matches: 5. The germline CDR1 and CDR2 sequences are ENHRY and SYGVKD. The CDR3 covers 16 residues. The CDR3 region has the DNA TGTGCCATCAGTGAGACGAGGACAGGGGGTTCCTACGAGCAGTACTTC. Translating gives CAISETRTGGSYEQYF.

This clonotype came up a few times. The rearrangement joins TRBV12-3 or TRBV12-4 to TRBJ2-7; possible D gene TRBD2, 7 bases. The CDR3 runs to 15 residues. The V and J ends lost 7 bases and 3 bases respectively, with 19 bases between them. CDR3 bases: TGTGCCAGCACCCCCCATGGGGGGGCGAGCTACGAGCAGTACTTC. Translating it yields CASTPHGGASYEQYF.

In its sample, this clonotype was seen a few times. V gene TRBV6-2 or TRBV6-3 combines with J gene TRBJ2-7, with 11 nucleotides matching TRBD2. CDR1 and CDR2 from the germline V gene are MNHEY and SVGEGT. V lost 7 bases, J lost 4 bases, and 6 bases stayed unmatched. The CDR3 extends over 14 amino acids. In nucleotides, the CDR3 is TGTGCCAGCAACTCGGGACTAGCGGTATACGAGCAGTACTTC. Translated: CASNSGLAVYEQYF.

This clonotype was seen a few times. The V and J genes are TRBV20-1 and TRBJ2-4, with D perhaps matching TRBD2 (6 bases). The CDR3 sequence is 14 residues long. Trimming pared 6 bases from V and 6 bases from J, leaving 18 bases between. CDR1 and CDR2 (germline): DFQATT, SNEGSKA (reference sequence). CDR3 sequence: CSAQPRGFTNIQYF. CDR3 DNA sequence: TGCAGTGCCCAACCCCGGGGGTTCACAAACATTCAGTACTTC.

This clonotype was seen at least ten times. V and J are TRBV4-2 and TRBJ2-1; possible D gene TRBD1, 5 bases. Per germline, CDR1 LGHNA and CDR2 YNFKEQ. The CDR3 has 11 amino acids. V lost 7 bases to trimming and J lost 4 bases, with 5 bases between them. In nucleotides, the CDR3 is TGTGCCAGCAAGGGGTACAATGAGCAGTTCTTC. It translates to CASKGYNEQFF.

In its sample, this clonotype was seen a few times. The chain uses TRBV18 and TRBJ1-1; unclear D gene. Germline V CDR1 and CDR2: KGHSH, LQKENI. V lost 4 bases and J lost 1, with 13 bases in between. CDR3 size: 15 residues. Here the CDR3 DNA reads TGTGCCAGCTCACTCAACCCCGACGGGAACACTGAAGCTTTCTTT. This codes for CASSLNPDGNTEAFF.

This clonotype showed up many times. This sequence joins TRBV12-3 or TRBV12-4 and TRBJ1-1, with a possible D match to TRBD1 (6 bases). The CDR3 covers 13 residues. Between the trimmed V and J ends, which lost 3 bases and 4 bases, there was a span of 9 bases. The CDR3 loop is CASSLRGSTEAFF. The CDR3 DNA is TGTGCCAGCAGTTTGAGGGGGAGCACTGAAGCTTTCTTT.

This clonotype was picked up many times. The chain recombines TRBV6-5 with TRBJ1-3; D ambiguous. Germline V gives CDR1 MNHEY, CDR2 SVGAGI. The V end lost 8 bases, the J end lost 6 bases, and 11 bases lay between the germline ends. This CDR3 is built from 12 residues. Here the CDR3 reads CASGAGANTIYF. CDR3 sequence (DNA): TGTGCCAGCGGTGCGGGAGCAAACACCATATATTTT.

V and J are TRBV6-2 or TRBV6-3 and TRBJ1-6; TRBD1 might be the D (5 bases). The CDR3 has 16 amino acids. Between the trimmed V and J ends, which lost 6 bases and 8 bases, there was a span of 20 bases. The germline CDR1 and CDR2 sequences are MNHEY and SVGEGT. The chain's CDR3 is CASSARGLSWDSPLHF. CDR3 nucleotides: TGTGCCAGCAGCGCTCGGGGGTTAAGCTGGGATTCACCCCTCCACTTT.

This clonotype was seen repeatedly, ten times or more. The chain has TRBV12-3 or TRBV12-4 and TRBJ2-1; D gene uncertain. The CDR3 covers 15 residues. Trimming removed 4 bases from V and 0 bases from J, with 10 bases in between. The CDR3 nucleotides are TGTGCCAGCAGTTCTACAGTCAGCTCCTACAATGAGCAGTTCTTC. Protein sequence: CASSSTVSSYNEQFF.

This clonotype occurred many times. Here the CDR3 reads CSARDRVHQPQHF. The CDR3 DNA sequence: TGCAGTGCTAGGGACAGGGTTCATCAGCCCCAGCATTTT. The V gene is TRBV20-1, the J gene TRBJ1-5, with 8 bases fitting TRBD1. The J segment lost 5 bases and the V segment lost 3 bases, leaving 3 bases of the junction unmatched. Germline V gives CDR1 DFQATT, CDR2 SNEGSKA (reference sequence). CDR3 length equals 13 residues.

In this sample, this clonotype turned up a few times. The V call is TRBV5-4, the J call TRBJ2-3; TRBD2 matches 11 bases. Trimming removed 2 bases from V and 0 bases from J; junction bases left unmatched: 8. Germline V gene data show CDR1 as SGHNT and CDR2 as YYREEE (reference sequence). This CDR3 comprises 18 residues. CDR3 coding DNA: TGTGCCAGCAGCTTTACTAGCGGGGGACCATCTAGCACAGATACGCAGTATTTT. It is translated as CASSFTSGGPSSTDTQYF. The whole variable domain, remainder taken from reference TRBV5-4 and TRBJ2-3, is ETGVTQSPTHLIKTRGQQVTLRCSSQSGHNTVSWYQQALGQGPQFIFQYYREEENGRGNFPPRFSGLQFPNYSSELNVNALELDDSALYLCASSFTSGGPSSTDTQYFGPGTRLTVL.

The V gene is TRBV12-3 or TRBV12-4, the J gene TRBJ2-1, with 9 positions matching TRBD2. With 2 bases clipped from V and 8 bases from J, the junction kept 10 bases outside the gene matches. The CDR3 loop spans 16 amino acids. The CDR3 bases are TGTGCCAGCAGTTTAATGGCGGGGGGGGACCAAGATGAGCAGTTCTTC. Translation: CASSLMAGGDQDEQFF.

This clonotype was found a few times. This rearrangement joins TRBV7-9 to TRBJ1-3; D remains unclear. Looked up from germline, CDR1 is SEHNR and CDR2 is FQNEAQ (reference sequence). This CDR3 has 14 residues. V lost 2 bases to trimming and J lost 6 bases, with 11 bases between them. The CDR3 loop is CASSLSTSQNTIYF. CDR3 in DNA: TGTGCCAGCAGCTTATCGACATCACAAAACACCATATATTTT.

The V gene is TRBV7-2, the J gene TRBJ1-5, with a tentative D call TRBD1 (6 bases). Trimming shortened V by 5 bases and J by 5 bases, and 13 bases separated the two germline ends. Germline V gene lookup returns CDR1 SGHTA and CDR2 FQGNSA. The CDR3 runs 14 residues. Here the CDR3 reads CASSLQQGHQPQHF. In DNA, the CDR3 is TGTGCCAGCAGCCTACAACAGGGTCATCAGCCCCAGCATTTT.

Only a few counts were recorded for this clonotype. This sequence joins TRBV5-1 and TRBJ2-1, with 10 bases that match TRBD2. CDR3 size: 16 residues. Germline V gene lookup returns CDR1 SGHRS and CDR2 YFSETQ. Unmatched junction bases numbered 8, after V lost 1 base and J lost 7 bases. As DNA, the CDR3 is TGCGCCAGCAGCTTGACAGTAGCGGGAGGATGGAATGAGCAGTTCTTC. The encoded protein is CASSLTVAGGWNEQFF. Variable domain in full (rest from reference TRBV5-1 and TRBJ2-1): KAGVTQTPRYLIKTRGQQVTLSCSPISGHRSVSWYQQTPGQGLQFLFEYFSETQRNKGNFPGRFSGRQFSNSRSEMNVSTLELGDSALYLCASSLTVAGGWNEQFFGPGTRLTVL.

This clonotype was seen only a few times. The gene calls are TRBV7-7 and TRBJ2-5; 8 nucleotides agree with TRBD1. The CDR3 runs 15 residues. V shed 1 base and J 5 bases; nucleotides not matched to a gene: 6. From germline, CDR1 is SSHAT and CDR2 FNYEAQ (reference sequence). The CDR3 sequence: CASSLGQGAGETQYF. The DNA for the CDR3 is TGTGCCAGCAGCTTAGGGCAGGGGGCTGGGGAGACCCAGTACTTC.